Presented here are 27 T cell receptor beta chains from one specimen sequenced in a study of cytomegalovirus exposure and HLA in healthy donors. The PCR used 60 Vbeta and 13 Jbeta primers. Sequenced by immunoSEQ multiplex PCR; TCRdb stores in-frame clones only, minus some. The data contain approximately 200,000 clones, about four fifths of them singletons. Sequencing was performed on PBMCs. These receptors came from a woman in her 30s in good health and CMV-seropositive.

This chain uses TRBV5-6 with TRBJ2-1; D may be TRBD1 (6 bases). From germline, CDR1 is SGHDT and CDR2 YYEEEE. V lost 1 base and J lost 5, with 10 bases in between. The CDR3 spans 14 residues. The CDR3 region has the DNA TGTGCCAGCAGCTTGAGGGGGAGAAACAATGAGCAGTTCTTC. It translates to CASSLRGRNNEQFF. Drawing the rest from reference TRBV5-6 and TRBJ2-1, the complete variable domain is DAGVTQSPTHLIKTRGQQVTLRCSPKSGHDTVSWYQQALGQGPQFIFQYYEEEERQRGNFPDRFSGHQFPNYSSELNVNALLLGDSALYLCASSLRGRNNEQFFGPGTRLTVL.

The V and J genes are TRBV6-5 and TRBJ1-2, with a weak D call TRBD1 (5 bases). Trimming removed 6 bases at V and 8 bases at J, with 10 bases between. CDR1 is MNHEY, CDR2 SVGAGI, per germline. CDR3 size: 11 residues. The CDR3 nucleotides are TGTGCCAGCAGGCAGGGTAGGGGCTACACCTTC. Its translation: CASRQGRGYTF.

This clone was observed a single time. The DNA for the CDR3 is TGTGCCAGCAGTGACTCGTTCCCTAGCGGGGGGGCAGATACGCAGTATTTT. It translates to CASSDSFPSGGADTQYF. The chain joins TRBV6-4 to TRBJ2-3; 12 bases line up with TRBD2. This CDR3 is built from 17 residues. J was trimmed by 4 bases and V by 0 bases; bases with no gene match: 5. Germline loops: CDR1 MRHNA, CDR2 SNTAGT.

The chain has TRBV6-5 and TRBJ1-5, with 7 bases that match TRBD1. V lost 6 bases and J lost 4; bases outside the gene matches: 6. This CDR3 is 14 amino acids long. Germline V gene data show CDR1 as MNHEY and CDR2 as SVGAGI. CDR3 DNA sequence: TGTGCCAGCAGGCGACAGGGCGGGAATCAGCCCCAGCATTTT. Its translation: CASRRQGGNQPQHF.

The chain couples TRBV5-4 to TRBJ2-3; D call uncertain. The CDR3 is 13 residues long. V was cut by 4 bases and J by 4 bases, with 10 bases left in between. Germline V CDR1 and CDR2: SGHNT, YYREEE (reference sequence). The CDR3 here is CASSLDFPDTQYF. CDR3 nucleotide sequence: TGTGCCAGCAGCCTAGACTTCCCAGATACGCAGTATTTT.

The chain employs TRBV28 and TRBJ2-7; 8 positions match TRBD1. Germline V gene lookup returns CDR1 MDHEN and CDR2 SYDVKM. The CDR3 length is 14 residues. V shed 6 bases, J shed 2 bases, and the junction held 6 bases outside the gene matches. The CDR3 DNA sequence: TGTGCCAGCAGCCCACAGGGGGGACCCTACGAGCAGTACTTC. It translates to CASSPQGGPYEQYF.

This clone was counted once. The chain links TRBV7-9 to TRBJ1-5, with 9 positions matching TRBD1. This CDR3 is 16 amino acids long. The V gene end was trimmed by 1 base and the J gene end by 4 bases; junction bases not matched to a gene: 5. Germline V gene lookup returns CDR1 SEHNR and CDR2 FQNEAQ (reference sequence). Here the CDR3 reads CASSLVVGTGNQPQHF. CDR3 coding DNA: TGTGCCAGCAGCTTAGTGGTTGGGACAGGGAATCAGCCCCAGCATTTT.

The rearrangement uses TRBV6-5 and TRBJ2-1, with 11 bases aligning to TRBD2. The V gene end was trimmed by 4 bases and the J gene end by 7 bases; junction bases not matched to a gene: 9. This CDR3 has 16 residues. Per the germline V gene, CDR1 is MNHEY and CDR2 is SVGAGI. The CDR3 reads CASSSVRASGGNEQFF. The CDR3 DNA sequence: TGTGCCAGCAGTTCGGTCCGGGCTAGCGGGGGGAATGAGCAGTTCTTC.

In this sample, this clone turned up a few times. The V call is TRBV9, the J call TRBJ2-3; D unclear. The CDR3 runs 14 residues. Germline assignment: CDR1 SGDLS and CDR2 YYNGEE. The V end lost 0 bases, the J end lost 2 bases, and 7 bases lay between the germline ends. The CDR3 nucleotides read TGTGCCAGCAGCGTAGATCATTTCACAGATACGCAGTATTTT. It codes for CASSVDHFTDTQYF.

This clone was observed a handful of times. This rearrangement joins TRBV6-1 to TRBJ2-7; 8 positions match TRBD1. CDR3 length: 14 residues. Germline lookup yields CDR1 MNHNS and CDR2 SASEGT. V shed 6 bases and J 3 bases; nucleotides not matched to a gene: 7. The CDR3 bases are TGTGCCAGCAGACGGGACAGGAGAGACTACGAGCAGTACTTC. As protein: CASRRDRRDYEQYF.

In this sample, this clone turned up once. The V call is TRBV2, the J call TRBJ1-5; TRBD1 is a possible D gene (5 bases). This CDR3 has 14 residues. The germline gives CDR1 SNHLY, CDR2 FYNNEI. Trimming pared 8 bases from V and 7 bases from J, leaving 18 bases between. CDR3 nucleotides: TGTGCCAGCGATGCGGTAGGGGCGGGACAGCCCCAGCATTTT. Protein product: CASDAVGAGQPQHF.

This clone came up a few times. The chain recombines TRBV9 with TRBJ1-2; 7 bases are a match to TRBD1. The ends lost 3 bases at V and 3 bases at J; junction bases unmatched: 14. Germline CDR1 and CDR2: SGDLS and YYNGEE. The CDR3 is made up of 17 amino acids. CDR3 sequence: CASSASLRQGSHYGYTF. In nucleotides, the CDR3 is TGTGCCAGCAGCGCTAGCCTTAGACAGGGTAGTCACTATGGCTACACCTTC.

This clone has just one count. This sequence joins TRBV14 and TRBJ1-1; 8 bases line up with TRBD1. Germline CDR1 and CDR2: SGHDN and FVKESK. Trimming took 4 bases from V and 1 from J; bases not matched to a gene: 5. The length of the CDR3 is 15 residues. CDR3 protein: CASSPTTGANTEAFF. CDR3 DNA sequence: TGTGCCAGCAGCCCAACGACAGGGGCGAACACTGAAGCTTTCTTT.

J is TRBJ2-7 and V is TRBV11-2; 8 nucleotides line up with TRBD2. The CDR3 runs 15 residues. Germline V gives CDR1 SGHAT, CDR2 FQNNGV. V was clipped by 5 bases and J by 2 bases; unmatched bases: 8. The CDR3 loop is CASSATGGGTYEQYF. CDR3 sequence (DNA): TGTGCCAGCAGCGCCACTGGCGGGGGGACCTACGAGCAGTACTTC.

This clone was seen more than once but under ten times. The chain couples TRBV25-1 to TRBJ2-7; D is perhaps TRBD2 (6 bases). The germline V and J ends were trimmed by 1 base and 10 bases, with 11 bases remaining between them. CDR3 length: 12 residues. From germline, CDR1 is MGHDK and CDR2 SYGVNS. For the CDR3, the DNA is TGTGCCAGCAGTGAATTGGAGGGGCCCCAGTACTTC. It encodes CASSELEGPQYF.

The chain is built from TRBV6-1 and TRBJ2-2; 7 positions agree with TRBD2. V lost 4 bases and J lost 2; bases outside the gene matches: 7. The CDR3 is 16 amino acids. Germline V gene sequence: CDR1 MNHNS, CDR2 SASEGT. For the CDR3, the DNA is TGTGCCAGCAGTGTAGCTAGCGGCTTAAACACCGGGGAGCTGTTTTTT. Translation: CASSVASGLNTGELFF.

The rearrangement joins TRBV21-1 to TRBJ1-5; the D call TRBD1 from the table was never checked on the DNA. TRBV21-1 is deemed a pseudogene. The CDR3 length is 16 residues. The CDR3 nucleotides read TGTGCCAGCACAACATTTAGACAGGGTTTCAATCAGCCCCAGCATTTT. This gives the protein CASTTFRQGFNQPQHF.

The J gene is TRBJ2-1, the V gene TRBV2, with 12 bases matching TRBD2. This CDR3 is 16 amino acids long. V lost 7 bases and J lost 3; bases outside the gene matches: 7. The germline V gene has CDR1 SNHLY and CDR2 FYNNEI. The DNA of the CDR3 is TGTGCCAGCAAGACTAGCGGGAGTGGACTCTACAATGAGCAGTTCTTC. It specifies CASKTSGSGLYNEQFF.

The chain couples TRBV9 to TRBJ2-3; 10 positions match TRBD2. The ends lost 7 bases at V and 4 bases at J; junction bases unmatched: 3. CDR3 size: 13 residues. Germline-derived CDR1 and CDR2 are SGDLS and YYNGEE. The CDR3 DNA reads as TGTGCCAGCGAGCGGGGGGGCCCAGATACGCAGTATTTT. This gives the protein CASERGGPDTQYF.

This clone was seen a few times. This chain connects TRBV10-3 to TRBJ1-1, with 7 bases that match TRBD1. The germline V gene has CDR1 ENHRY and CDR2 SYGVKD. The CDR3 contains 16 residues. V trimming: 0 bases; J trimming: 11 bases; junction bases outside the gene matches: 15. This chain's CDR3 is CAISESYSGTDSRAFF. Here the CDR3 DNA reads TGTGCCATCAGTGAGTCCTACTCCGGGACAGACTCGAGGGCTTTCTTT.

The chain combines TRBV6-5 with TRBJ2-3, with D perhaps TRBD1 (6 bases). Germline V gene sequence: CDR1 MNHEY, CDR2 SVGAGI. With 6 bases removed from V and 2 bases from J, the gap between germline ends came to 15 bases. The CDR3 loop spans 15 amino acids. As DNA, the CDR3 is TGTGCCAGCAGCAACAGGGTAGGGGACACAGATACGCAGTATTTT. Its protein is CASSNRVGDTDTQYF.

This clone was seen ten or more times. This chain's CDR3 is CASGTGTGTQPQHF. In nucleotides, the CDR3 is TGTGCCAGCGGTACCGGGACAGGGACTCAGCCCCAGCATTTT. The chain employs TRBV28 and TRBJ1-5; TRBD1 agrees at 9 bases. Germline values: CDR1 MDHEN, CDR2 SYDVKM. Trimming took 8 bases from V and 6 from J; bases not matched to a gene: 8. The CDR3 length is 14 residues.

This chain uses TRBV7-8 with TRBJ2-5; D is uncertain. The ends were cut back, 5 bases at V and 5 bases at J, with 6 bases in the middle. CDR3 length: 11 amino acids. In germline, CDR1 is SGHVS, CDR2 FQNEAQ. Here the CDR3 reads CASSPGETQYF. DNA for the CDR3: TGTGCCAGCAGCCCCGGGGAGACCCAGTACTTC.

This clone was counted a few times. The CDR3 DNA reads TGCGCCAGCAGCCAAGTTCAGGGGGTTTTCTACGAGCAGTACTTC. Protein: CASSQVQGVFYEQYF. J is TRBJ2-7 and V is TRBV4-3; 7 bases match TRBD1. From germline, CDR1 is LGHNA and CDR2 YSLEER. The CDR3 totals 15 residues. The ends lost 1 base at V and 3 bases at J; junction bases unmatched: 6.

The V and J genes are TRBV5-1 and TRBJ2-1; D uncertain. With 0 bases removed from V and 9 bases from J, the gap between germline ends came to 7 bases. Germline V lookup: CDR1 SGHRS, CDR2 YFSETQ. This CDR3 has 12 residues. CDR3 sequence (DNA): TGCGCCAGCAGCTTGGACGGCGGTGAGCAGTTCTTC. Translated: CASSLDGGEQFF.

The rearrangement links TRBV5-6 to TRBJ1-2, with D uncertain. The CDR3 spans 12 residues. Looked up from germline, CDR1 is SGHDT and CDR2 is YYEEEE. The V end was cut by 0 bases, the J end by 5 bases, with 5 bases between. DNA for the CDR3: TGTGCCAGCAGCTTGGCATTTTATGGCTACACCTTC. Encoded protein: CASSLAFYGYTF.

V and J are TRBV27 and TRBJ2-7; D is unclear. The CDR3 length is 12 residues. The germline V gene has CDR1 MNHEY and CDR2 SMNVEV (reference sequence). V was trimmed by 5 bases and J by 5 bases, leaving 10 bases between them. The CDR3 DNA reads TGTGCCAGCAGTCGCCCCCGAGACGAGCAGTACTTC. Protein sequence: CASSRPRDEQYF.